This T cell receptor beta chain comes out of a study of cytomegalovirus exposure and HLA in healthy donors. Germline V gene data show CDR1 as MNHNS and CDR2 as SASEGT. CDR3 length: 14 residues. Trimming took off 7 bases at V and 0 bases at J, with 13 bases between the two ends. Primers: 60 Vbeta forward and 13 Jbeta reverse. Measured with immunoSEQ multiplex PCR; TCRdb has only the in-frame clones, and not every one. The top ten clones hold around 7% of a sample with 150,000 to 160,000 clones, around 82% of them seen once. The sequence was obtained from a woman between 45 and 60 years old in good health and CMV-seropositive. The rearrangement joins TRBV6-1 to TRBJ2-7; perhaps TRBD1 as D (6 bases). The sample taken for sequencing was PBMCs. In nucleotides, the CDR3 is TGTGCCAGCAAAGTGACAGGACGCTCCTACGAGCAGTACTTC. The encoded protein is CASKVTGRSYEQYF.